The source of this T cell receptor (beta chain) is a study of shared T cell receptors in the human thymus. Germline loops: CDR1 WSHSY, CDR2 SAAADI. The CDR3 extends over 16 amino acids. The V end was cut by 1 base, the J end by 2 bases, with 12 bases between. The assay was immunoSEQ multiplex PCR, and TCRdb's table has in-frame clones only and misses some. The table includes about 540,000 clones, about 84% detected once. These data also featured in a second study, about human thymus T cells. That work adds: Each of the donors was a healthy Finnish infant who was undergoing open corrective cardiac surgery for congenital heart defects. Thymic tissue was derived from resections collected during corrective heart surgery. Biased V and J segment usage appeared in thymus and peripheral blood. Overlap was high between thymic repertoires from unrelated individuals, as reported in related research.

This chain joins TRBV10-2 and TRBJ2-4; tentatively, D is TRBD2 (5 bases). The clonotype originates from a boy less than two years old with a congenital heart defect. Sequenced material: thymocytes. This CDR3 is CASSEWLAKSKNIQYF. CDR3 DNA sequence: TGCGCCAGCAGTGAGTGGCTAGCAAAATCCAAAAACATTCAGTACTTC.